The 9 T cell receptor beta chains in this list originate from one sample, sequenced in a study of blood T cell repertoires in COVID-19. Some clones are missing from TCRdb's copy, which holds only in-frame ones; the method was immunoSEQ multiplex PCR. In the table there are about 240,000 clones, about four fifths of which are singletons. The sequenced sample consisted of peripheral blood. The receptors shown here come from a woman aged 18-35 years with acute or convalescent COVID-19.

This clone has just one count. The chain is built from TRBV13 and TRBJ1-2; D unresolved. V was pared by 5 bases and J by 4 bases, with 14 bases between. The length of the CDR3 is 14 residues. Germline CDR1 is PRHDT and CDR2 is FYEKMQ (reference sequence). The CDR3, as DNA: TGTGCCAGCAGCCAACGGGATGCGTCCTATGGCTACACCTTC. This codes for CASSQRDASYGYTF.

The V call is TRBV7-2, the J call TRBJ2-4; 9 bases fit TRBD2. Trimming at V came to 5 bases and at J to 13 bases, leaving 21 bases not matched to a gene. This CDR3 is 17 amino acids long. CDR1 and CDR2 from the germline V gene are SGHTA and FQGNSA. Here the CDR3 DNA reads TGTGCCAGCAGCCCGCCGAGTATCGCGGGAGGGCCGACTTCCCAGTACTTC. Protein sequence: CASSPPSIAGGPTSQYF. Full variable domain (missing parts from reference TRBV7-2 and TRBJ2-4): GAGVSQSPSNKVTEKGKDVELRCDPISGHTALYWYRQSLGQGLEFLIYFQGNSAPDKSGLPSDRFSAERTGGSVSTLTIQRTQQEDSAVYLCASSPPSIAGGPTSQYFGAGTRLSVL.

The chain links TRBV5-6 to TRBJ2-7, with 9 bases aligning to TRBD2. The V segment lost 4 bases and the J segment 4 bases; nucleotides outside the gene matches: 12. CDR1 SGHDT and CDR2 YYEEEE come from the germline V gene. CDR3 length: 16 amino acids. The CDR3 nucleotides read TGTGCCAGCAGCGGATTCGTAGCGGGAGTGTTTTACGAGCAGTACTTC. Protein: CASSGFVAGVFYEQYF.

The V and J genes are TRBV6-4 and TRBJ2-3; 12 nucleotides agree with TRBD2. CDR3 size: 15 residues. V gave up 5 bases and J gave up 4 bases; unmatched junction bases: 4. The germline CDR1 and CDR2 sequences are MRHNA and SNTAGT. Written as DNA, the CDR3 is TGTGCCAGCAGTCGGACTAGCGGGATGGCAGATACGCAGTATTTT. It yields the protein CASSRTSGMADTQYF.

This sequence joins TRBV11-2 and TRBJ2-2; possible D gene TRBD2, 6 bases. Per germline, CDR1 SGHAT and CDR2 FQNNGV. The CDR3 extends over 14 amino acids. Trimming cost V 1 base and J 6 bases, with 9 bases left between them. The chain's CDR3 is CASSLGGVPGELFF. The CDR3 DNA reads TGTGCCAGCAGCTTAGGGGGGGTACCCGGGGAGCTGTTTTTT.

The rearrangement joins TRBV30 to TRBJ1-3; D gene unclear. V lost 3 bases, J lost 3 bases, and 21 bases lay in between. The CDR3 runs to 17 residues. CDR1 is GTSNPN, CDR2 SVGIG, per germline (reference sequence). The CDR3 loop is CAWSLSGLTQGGNTIYF. The CDR3 nucleotides are TGTGCCTGGAGCCTATCCGGACTTACTCAAGGTGGAAACACCATATATTTT.

The rearrangement joins TRBV6-5 to TRBJ1-4, with D tentatively TRBD1 (6 bases). The ends were cut back, 4 bases at V and 7 bases at J, with 16 bases in the middle. The CDR3 runs 15 residues. The germline V gene has CDR1 MNHEY and CDR2 SVGAGI. DNA for the CDR3: TGTGCCAGCAGTTTGACCGACAGGTTTGGTGAAAAACTGTTTTTT. Encoded protein: CASSLTDRFGEKLFF.

This clone came up a few times. This sequence joins TRBV25-1 and TRBJ1-4, with D possibly being TRBD1 (5 bases). This CDR3 region has 14 residues. The germline V gene has CDR1 MGHDK and CDR2 SYGVNS. Trimming removed 1 base from V and 4 bases from J, with 7 bases in between. DNA for the CDR3: TGTGCCAGCAGTGAATCAGGACATAATGAAAAACTGTTTTTT. It is translated as CASSESGHNEKLFF.

V and J are TRBV19 and TRBJ2-7; 7 bases agree with TRBD2. Germline CDR1 and CDR2: LNHDA and SQIVND (reference sequence). With V trimmed by 4 bases and J by 0 bases, 3 bases remained unmatched. There are 14 residues in the CDR3. The CDR3 reads CASSKAGNSYEQYF. The CDR3 nucleotides read TGTGCCAGTAGTAAAGCGGGAAACTCCTACGAGCAGTACTTC.